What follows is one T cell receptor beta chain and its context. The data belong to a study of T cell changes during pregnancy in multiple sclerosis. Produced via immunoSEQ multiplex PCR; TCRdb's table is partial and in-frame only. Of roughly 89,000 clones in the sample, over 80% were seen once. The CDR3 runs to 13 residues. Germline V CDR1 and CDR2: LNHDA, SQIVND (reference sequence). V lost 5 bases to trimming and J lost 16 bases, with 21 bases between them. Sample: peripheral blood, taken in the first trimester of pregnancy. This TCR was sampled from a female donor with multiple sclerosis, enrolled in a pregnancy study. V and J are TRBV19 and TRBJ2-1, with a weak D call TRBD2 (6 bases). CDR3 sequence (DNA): TGTGCCAGTAGTCCGGGACGCCTAGCGATTGAATTCTTC. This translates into CASSPGRLAIEFF.